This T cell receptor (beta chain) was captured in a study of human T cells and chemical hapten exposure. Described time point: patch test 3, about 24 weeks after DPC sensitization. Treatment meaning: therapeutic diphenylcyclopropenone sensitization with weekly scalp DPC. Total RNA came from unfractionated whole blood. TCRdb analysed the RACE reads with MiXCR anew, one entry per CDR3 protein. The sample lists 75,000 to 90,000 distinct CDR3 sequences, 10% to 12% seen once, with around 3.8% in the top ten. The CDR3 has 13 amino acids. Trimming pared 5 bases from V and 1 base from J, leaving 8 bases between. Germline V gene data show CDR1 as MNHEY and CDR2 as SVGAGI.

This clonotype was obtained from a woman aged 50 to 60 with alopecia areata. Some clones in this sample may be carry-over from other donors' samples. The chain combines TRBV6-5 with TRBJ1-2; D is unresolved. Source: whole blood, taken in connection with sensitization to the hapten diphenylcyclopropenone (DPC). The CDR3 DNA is TGTGCCAGCAGTCCTACAATTAACTATGGCTACACCTTC. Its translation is CASSPTINYGYTF.